Below are 5 T cell receptor beta chains sequenced from a single sample in a study of preoperative IRX-2 immunotherapy in early breast cancer. The method was immunoSEQ multiplex PCR; TCRdb's version includes in-frame clones alone and lacks a portion of them. The table has fewer than 40,000 clones, roughly 86% seen once; the top ten hold 1.6%. The treatment is: preoperative locoregional IRX-2 cytokine immunotherapy. Sample: tumor tissue, taken after IRX-2 immunotherapy. All receptors derive from a human donor with breast cancer.

This chain uses TRBV11-3 with TRBJ2-1, with 7 bases aligning to TRBD2. Per germline, CDR1 SGHNT and CDR2 YENEEA. The V gene end was trimmed by 4 bases and the J gene end by 9 bases; junction bases not matched to a gene: 15. The CDR3 contains 16 residues. CDR3 residues: CASSWTGGGGMAEQFF. The DNA for the CDR3 is TGTGCCAGCAGCTGGACGGGGGGAGGAGGTATGGCTGAGCAGTTCTTC. Looking up the rest from reference TRBV11-3 and TRBJ2-1 gives the full variable domain: EAGVVQSPRYKIIEKKQPVAFWCNPISGHNTLYWYLQNLGQGPELLIRYENEEAVDDSQLPKDRFSAERLKGVDSTLKIQPAELGDSAVYLCASSWTGGGGMAEQFFGPGTRLTVL.

Here the CDR3 reads CASSPRWDRNEKLFF. As DNA, the CDR3 is TGTGCCAGCTCACCACGATGGGATCGTAATGAAAAACTGTTTTTT. The J gene is TRBJ1-4, the V gene TRBV18; D remains ambiguous. Trimming cost V 1 base and J 4 bases, with 10 bases left between them. Germline loops: CDR1 KGHSH, CDR2 LQKENI. This CDR3 is built from 15 residues.

This sequence joins TRBV5-1 and TRBJ1-3, with unresolved D. Germline lookup yields CDR1 SGHRS and CDR2 YFSETQ. This CDR3 contains 16 residues. Between the trimmed V and J ends, which lost 2 bases and 0 bases, there was a span of 12 bases. The CDR3 region is CASSLQQRPSGNTIYF. For the CDR3, the DNA is TGCGCCAGCAGCTTACAACAACGGCCCTCTGGAAACACCATATATTTT.

The chain employs TRBV30 and TRBJ1-1; D ambiguous. The CDR3 runs to 11 residues. Germline V gene sequence: CDR1 GTSNPN, CDR2 SVGIG (reference sequence). The V and J ends lost 4 bases and 4 bases respectively, with 7 bases between them. CDR3 DNA: TGTGCCTGGAATAGGGCCACTGAAGCTTTCTTT. Amino acids: CAWNRATEAFF.

J is TRBJ2-7 and V is TRBV30; D is undetermined. V lost 7 bases and J 4 bases, leaving 14 bases between the germline ends. Germline CDR1 and CDR2: GTSNPN and SVGIG (reference sequence). The CDR3 is made up of 12 amino acids. The CDR3 DNA follows: TGTGCCTCGTCTAGAGGCGGATACGAGCAGTACTTC. This sequence encodes CASSRGGYEQYF.